The clone carrying this T cell receptor beta chain was recorded a few times. TCRdb reprocessed the PCR reads with MiXCR, giving one entry per CDR3 protein. The data show 15,000 to 20,000 distinct CDR3 sequences, about 40% seen once. The data were obtained in a study of tumor-infiltrating lymphocytes in oesophageal squamous cell carcinoma. This receptor was taken from a male donor with esophageal squamous cell carcinoma. The sample taken for sequencing was esophageal tumor tissue.

The CDR3: CASSLYENTGELYF. CDR3 DNA sequence: TGTGCCAGCAGCTTGTATGAGAACACCGGGGAGCTGTACTTC. The chain is built from TRBV7-2 and TRBJ2-5; TRBD2 might be the D (5 bases). This CDR3 contains 14 residues. Trimming removed 3 bases from V and 13 bases from J, with 21 bases in between. Per germline, CDR1 SGHTA and CDR2 FQGNSA.